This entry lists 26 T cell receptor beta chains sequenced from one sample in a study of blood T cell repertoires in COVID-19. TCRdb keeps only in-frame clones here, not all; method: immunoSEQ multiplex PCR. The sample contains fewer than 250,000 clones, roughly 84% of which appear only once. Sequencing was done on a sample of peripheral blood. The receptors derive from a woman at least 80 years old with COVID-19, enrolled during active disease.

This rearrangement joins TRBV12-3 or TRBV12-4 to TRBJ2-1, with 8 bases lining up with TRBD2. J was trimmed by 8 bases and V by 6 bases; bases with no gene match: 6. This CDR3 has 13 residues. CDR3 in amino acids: CASRSGTRYEQFF. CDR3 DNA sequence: TGTGCCAGCAGGTCCGGGACTAGATATGAGCAGTTCTTC.

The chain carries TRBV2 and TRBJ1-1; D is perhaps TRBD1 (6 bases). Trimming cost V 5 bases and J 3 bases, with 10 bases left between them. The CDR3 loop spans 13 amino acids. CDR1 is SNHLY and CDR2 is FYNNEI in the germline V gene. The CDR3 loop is CASSFTGYTEAFF. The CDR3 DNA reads TGTGCCAGCAGTTTTACAGGGTACACTGAAGCTTTCTTT.

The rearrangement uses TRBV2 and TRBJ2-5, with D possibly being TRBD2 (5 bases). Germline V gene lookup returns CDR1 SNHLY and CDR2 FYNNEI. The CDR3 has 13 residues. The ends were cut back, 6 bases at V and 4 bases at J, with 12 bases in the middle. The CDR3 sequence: CASRKSEGETQYF. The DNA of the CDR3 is TGTGCCAGCAGGAAATCAGAGGGAGAGACCCAGTACTTC.

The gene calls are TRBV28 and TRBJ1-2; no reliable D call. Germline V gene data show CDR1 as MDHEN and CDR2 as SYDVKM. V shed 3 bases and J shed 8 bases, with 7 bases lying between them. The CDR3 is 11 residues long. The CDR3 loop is CASSLGLGYTF. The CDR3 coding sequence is TGTGCCAGCAGTTTGGGCTTAGGCTACACCTTC.

In nucleotides, the CDR3 is TGTGCCAGCAGCCGAGGGGAAAAACTGTTTTTT. Translation gives CASSRGEKLFF. The V call is TRBV7-9, the J call TRBJ1-4; the D is unclear. The CDR3 consists of 11 residues. Germline V CDR1 and CDR2: SEHNR, FQNEAQ (reference sequence). V was cut by 5 bases and J by 8 bases, with 6 bases left in between.

The CDR3 loop reads CAWSVRGVLAKNIQYF. The CDR3 nucleotides read TGTGCCTGGAGTGTACGGGGGGTACTAGCCAAAAACATTCAGTACTTC. This chain uses TRBV30 with TRBJ2-4, with 7 bases matching TRBD2. Looked up from germline, CDR1 is GTSNPN and CDR2 is SVGIG (reference sequence). The V gene end was trimmed by 0 bases and the J gene end by 0 bases; junction bases not matched to a gene: 5. CDR3 length: 16 amino acids. The whole variable domain, filled in from reference TRBV30 and TRBJ2-4, reads SQTIHQWPATLVQPVGSPLSLECTVEGTSNPNLYWYRQAAGRGLQLLFYSVGIGQISSEVPQNLSASRPQDRQFILSSKKLLLSDSGFYLCAWSVRGVLAKNIQYFGAGTRLSVL.

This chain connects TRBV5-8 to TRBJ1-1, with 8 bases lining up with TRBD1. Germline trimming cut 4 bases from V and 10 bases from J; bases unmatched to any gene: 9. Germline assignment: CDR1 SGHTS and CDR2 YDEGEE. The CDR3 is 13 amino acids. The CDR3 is CASSPGQGLGAFF. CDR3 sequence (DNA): TGTGCCAGCAGCCCCGGACAGGGCCTTGGAGCTTTCTTT.

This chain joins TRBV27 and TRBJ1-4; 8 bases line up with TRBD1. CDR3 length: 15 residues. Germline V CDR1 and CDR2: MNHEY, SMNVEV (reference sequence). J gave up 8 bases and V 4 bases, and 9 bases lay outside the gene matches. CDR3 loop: CASSSRTGIGEKLFF. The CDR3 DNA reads TGTGCCAGCAGTTCCCGGACAGGGATAGGCGAAAAACTGTTTTTT.

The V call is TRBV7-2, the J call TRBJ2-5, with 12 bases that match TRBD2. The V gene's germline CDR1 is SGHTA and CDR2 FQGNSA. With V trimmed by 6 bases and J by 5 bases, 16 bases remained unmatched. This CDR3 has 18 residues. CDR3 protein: CASRFQAGTSGPRETQYF. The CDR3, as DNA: TGTGCCAGCAGATTTCAAGCCGGGACTAGCGGGCCGAGGGAGACCCAGTACTTC.

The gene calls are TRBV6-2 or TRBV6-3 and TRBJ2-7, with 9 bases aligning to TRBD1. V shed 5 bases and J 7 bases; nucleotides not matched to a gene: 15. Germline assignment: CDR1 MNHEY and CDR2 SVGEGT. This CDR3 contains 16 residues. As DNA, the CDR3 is TGTGCCAGCAGTAAACTATACCGGGACAGGGCGAAAGAGCAGTACTTC. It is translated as CASSKLYRDRAKEQYF.

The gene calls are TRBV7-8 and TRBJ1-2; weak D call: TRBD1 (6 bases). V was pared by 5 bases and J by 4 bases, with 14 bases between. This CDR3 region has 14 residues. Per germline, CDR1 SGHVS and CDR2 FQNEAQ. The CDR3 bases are TGTGCCAGCAGCCCCACGGACAGTGGCTATGGCTACACCTTC. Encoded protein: CASSPTDSGYGYTF. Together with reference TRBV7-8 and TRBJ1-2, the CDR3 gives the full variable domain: GAGVSQSPRYKVAKRGQDVALRCDPISGHVSLFWYQQALGQGPEFLTYFQNEAQLDKSGLPSDRFFAERPEGSVSTLKIQRTQQEDSAVYLCASSPTDSGYGYTFGSGTRLTVV.

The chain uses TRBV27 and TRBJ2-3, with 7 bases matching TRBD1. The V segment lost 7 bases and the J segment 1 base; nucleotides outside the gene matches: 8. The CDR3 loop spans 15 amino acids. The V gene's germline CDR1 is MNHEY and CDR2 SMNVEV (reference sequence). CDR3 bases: TGTGCCAGCAAAAAGCCCGGGACAGGCACAGATACGCAGTATTTT. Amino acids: CASKKPGTGTDTQYF.

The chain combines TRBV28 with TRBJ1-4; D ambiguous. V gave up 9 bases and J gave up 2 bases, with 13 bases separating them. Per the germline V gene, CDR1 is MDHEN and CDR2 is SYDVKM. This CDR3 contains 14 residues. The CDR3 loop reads CASLEQSTNEKLFF. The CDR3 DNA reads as TGTGCCAGTTTAGAACAGTCCACTAATGAAAAACTGTTTTTT.

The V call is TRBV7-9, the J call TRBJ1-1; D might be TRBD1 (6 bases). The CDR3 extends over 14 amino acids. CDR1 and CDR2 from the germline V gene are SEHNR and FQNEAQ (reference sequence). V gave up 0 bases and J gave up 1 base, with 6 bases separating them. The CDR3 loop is CASSLAGGNTEAFF. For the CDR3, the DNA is TGTGCCAGCAGCTTAGCAGGGGGGAACACTGAAGCTTTCTTT.

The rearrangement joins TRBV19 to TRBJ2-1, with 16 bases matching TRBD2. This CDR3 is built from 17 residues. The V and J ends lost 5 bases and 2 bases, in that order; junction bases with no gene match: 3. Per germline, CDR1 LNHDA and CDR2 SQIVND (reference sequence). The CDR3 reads CASSPGLAGGPYNEQFF. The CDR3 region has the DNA TGTGCCAGTAGTCCGGGACTAGCGGGGGGGCCCTACAATGAGCAGTTCTTC.

The CDR3 DNA follows: TGTGCCAGCAGCCAAGATGGGGGCAGGGGGCGGAATGAGCAGTTCTTC. Its protein product is CASSQDGGRGRNEQFF. This rearrangement joins TRBV3-1 (or the pseudogene TRBV3-2) to TRBJ2-1; 8 positions match TRBD1. There are 16 residues in the CDR3. V shed 0 bases, J shed 7 bases, and the junction held 8 bases outside the gene matches. Germline-derived CDR1 and CDR2 are LGHDT and YNNKEL (reference sequence).

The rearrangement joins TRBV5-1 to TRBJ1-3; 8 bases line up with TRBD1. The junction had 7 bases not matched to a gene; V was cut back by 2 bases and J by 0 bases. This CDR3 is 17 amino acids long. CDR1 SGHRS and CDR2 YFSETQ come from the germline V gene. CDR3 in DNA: TGCGCCAGCAGCTTTCAGGGGGCTACCCTCTCTGGAAACACCATATATTTT. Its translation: CASSFQGATLSGNTIYF.

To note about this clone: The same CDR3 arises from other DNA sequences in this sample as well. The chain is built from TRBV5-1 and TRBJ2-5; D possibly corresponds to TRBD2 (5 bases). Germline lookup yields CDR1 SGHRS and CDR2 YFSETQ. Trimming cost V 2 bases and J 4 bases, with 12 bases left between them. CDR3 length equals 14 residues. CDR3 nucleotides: TGCGCCAGCAGCTTAGATTCACGGGGAGAGACCCAGTACTTC. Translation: CASSLDSRGETQYF.

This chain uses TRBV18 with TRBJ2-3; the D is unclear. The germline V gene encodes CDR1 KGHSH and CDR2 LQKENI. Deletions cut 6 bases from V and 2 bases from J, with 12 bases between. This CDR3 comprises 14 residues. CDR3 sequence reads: CASSPAPPTDTQYF. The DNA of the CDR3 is TGTGCCAGCTCCCCCGCGCCCCCCACAGATACGCAGTATTTT.

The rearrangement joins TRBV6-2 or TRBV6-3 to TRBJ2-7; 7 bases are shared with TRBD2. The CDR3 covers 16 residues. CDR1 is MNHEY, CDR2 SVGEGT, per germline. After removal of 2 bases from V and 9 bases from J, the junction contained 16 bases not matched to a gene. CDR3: CASSYPTGTTVWGQYF. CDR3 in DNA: TGTGCCAGCAGTTACCCGACCGGGACTACCGTTTGGGGGCAGTACTTC.

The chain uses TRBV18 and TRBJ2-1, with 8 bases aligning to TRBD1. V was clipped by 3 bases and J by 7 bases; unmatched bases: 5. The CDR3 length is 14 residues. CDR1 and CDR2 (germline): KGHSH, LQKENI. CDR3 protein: CASSPQGAGNEQFF. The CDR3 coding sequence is TGTGCCAGCTCACCCCAGGGGGCAGGAAATGAGCAGTTCTTC.

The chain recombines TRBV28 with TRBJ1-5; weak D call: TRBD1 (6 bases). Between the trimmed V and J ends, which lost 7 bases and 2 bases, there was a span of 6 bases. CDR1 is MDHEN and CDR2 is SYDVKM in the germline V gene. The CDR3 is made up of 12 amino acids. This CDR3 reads CASKGGNQPQHF. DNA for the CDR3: TGTGCCAGCAAGGGGGGCAATCAGCCCCAGCATTTT.

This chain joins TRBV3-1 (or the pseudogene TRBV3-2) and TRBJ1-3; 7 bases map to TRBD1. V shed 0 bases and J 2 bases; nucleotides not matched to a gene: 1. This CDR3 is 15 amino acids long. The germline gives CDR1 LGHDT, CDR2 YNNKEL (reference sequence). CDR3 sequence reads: CASSQEGQTGNTIYF. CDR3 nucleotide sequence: TGTGCCAGCAGCCAAGAGGGACAGACTGGAAACACCATATATTTT.

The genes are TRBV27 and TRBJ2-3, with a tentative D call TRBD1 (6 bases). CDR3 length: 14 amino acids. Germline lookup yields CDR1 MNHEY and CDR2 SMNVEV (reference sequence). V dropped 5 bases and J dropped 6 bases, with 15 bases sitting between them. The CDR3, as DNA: TGTGCCAGCAGTAGATACAGGGCCTCGGATACGCAGTATTTT. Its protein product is CASSRYRASDTQYF.

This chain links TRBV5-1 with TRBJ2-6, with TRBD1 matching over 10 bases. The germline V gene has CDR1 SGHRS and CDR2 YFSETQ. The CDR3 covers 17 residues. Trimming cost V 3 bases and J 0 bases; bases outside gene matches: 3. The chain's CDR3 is CASSWTGGNSGANVLTF. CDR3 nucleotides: TGCGCCAGCAGCTGGACAGGGGGTAACTCTGGGGCCAACGTCCTGACTTTC.

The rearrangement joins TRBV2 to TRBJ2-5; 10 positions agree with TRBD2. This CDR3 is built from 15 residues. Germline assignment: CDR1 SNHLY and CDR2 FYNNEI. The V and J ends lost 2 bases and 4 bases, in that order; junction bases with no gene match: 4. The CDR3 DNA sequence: TGTGCCAGCAGTGAATTAGCGGGGGGAGGAGAGACCCAGTACTTC. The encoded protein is CASSELAGGGETQYF.